This is a list of T cell receptor beta chains from one sample in a study of long-term antiretroviral therapy in people with HIV. Clones were read by immunoSEQ multiplex PCR, and TCRdb kept only the in-frame ones, dropping some. The profile covers around 43,000 clones, with roughly 93% appearing a single time and roughly 2.2% taken by the ten largest. The material sequenced was unsorted PBMCs, taken around 9 years after starting antiretroviral therapy. The source is a man aged 25 to 40 with HIV. CDR3s include the opening cysteine and the closing phenylalanine or tryptophan. D genes are given only for firm matches. A row's size may be missing; if present it is once, few, many or a size class.

size,J,V,D,DNA,CDR3
once,TRBJ1-2,TRBV10-2,.,TGCGCCAGCAGCATTAGGCACGCCTATGGCTACACCTTC,CASSIRHAYGYTF
.,TRBJ1-5,TRBV19,TRBD1,TGTGCCAGTAGTATCGGGGGACAGCCGGGGGCCCAGCATTTT,CASSIGGQPGAQHF
.,TRBJ2-7,TRBV27,TRBD2,TGTGCCAGCAGTTTAACTCCCGGGAGGTACGAGCAGTACTTC,CASSLTPGRYEQYF
once,TRBJ1-6,TRBV7-2,.,TGTGCCAGCAGCTTCGACAGTTTTAATTCACCCCTCCACTTT,CASSFDSFNSPLHF
.,TRBJ2-6,TRBV2,.,TGTGCCAGCGGGGGGCAGGCCAGATCCTCCCCTGGGGCCAACGTCCTGACTTTC,CASGGQARSSPGANVLTF
.,TRBJ2-6,TRBV7-2,TRBD1,TGTGCCAGCAGCTTACCCCGGACAGGGGATTTGTCTGGGGCCAACGTCCTGACTTTC,CASSLPRTGDLSGANVLTF
.,TRBJ1-6,TRBV5-1,.,TGCGCCAGCAGCTCGAGGGTTAGCACCTATAATTCACCCCTCCACTTT,CASSSRVSTYNSPLHF
once,TRBJ1-2,TRBV28,TRBD1,TGTGCCAGCAGAGGACCGGGACAGCTCTATGGCTACACCTTC,CASRGPGQLYGYTF
.,TRBJ1-2,TRBV13,.,TGTGCCAGCAGCCCGTTCGGGGGTTTAGGCTACACCTTC,CASSPFGGLGYTF
.,TRBJ1-5,TRBV7-6,.,TGTGCCAGCAGTTCCCAGGGATGGAAAGATCAGCCCCAGCATTTT,CASSSQGWKDQPQHF
.,TRBJ1-2,TRBV6-5,.,TGTGCCAGCAGTTACTCATCGGGGATCCCCTATGGCTACACCTTC,CASSYSSGIPYGYTF
.,TRBJ1-6,TRBV6-6,.,TGTGCCAGCAGTTACGTAGGAAATAATTCACCCCTCCACTTT,CASSYVGNNSPLHF